The 32 T cell receptor beta chains listed next were all sequenced from one sample in a study of blood T cell repertoires in COVID-19. Using immunoSEQ multiplex PCR, the repertoire was profiled, and TCRdb retains in-frame clones only, with some absent. The sample includes roughly 250,000 clones, about 89% seen only once; the top ten take around 10%. The sample taken for sequencing was peripheral blood. Receptor source: a man in his forties who had recovered from COVID-19.

The gene calls are TRBV9 and TRBJ2-1; tentative D call: TRBD1 (5 bases). The CDR3 runs to 12 residues. V lost 0 bases to trimming and J lost 8 bases, with 6 bases between them. Germline values: CDR1 SGDLS, CDR2 YYNGEE. The CDR3 loop reads CASSVAGHEQFF. CDR3 in DNA: TGTGCCAGCAGCGTAGCAGGGCATGAGCAGTTCTTC.

CDR3 sequence (DNA): TGTGCCAGCAGCCGTAGCGGGGGGGGCTACAATGAGCAGTTCTTC. Translated: CASSRSGGGYNEQFF. This chain joins TRBV7-2 and TRBJ2-1, with 11 nucleotides matching TRBD2. The junction had 3 bases not matched to a gene; V was cut back by 5 bases and J by 3 bases. The CDR3 runs 15 residues. The V gene's germline CDR1 is SGHTA and CDR2 FQGNSA.

The V and J genes are TRBV29-1 and TRBJ2-1; D not certain. The V and J ends lost 8 bases and 9 bases respectively, with 11 bases between them. Per germline, CDR1 SQVTM and CDR2 ANQGSEA. This CDR3 spans 10 amino acids. CDR3 nucleotide sequence: TGCAGCTTCTACTCCGGTGAGCAGTTCTTC. Amino acids: CSFYSGEQFF.

The chain links TRBV7-8 to TRBJ2-5; D may be TRBD1 (5 bases). The germline V gene encodes CDR1 SGHVS and CDR2 FQNEAQ. The length of the CDR3 is 15 residues. V was clipped by 2 bases and J by 5 bases, with 15 bases between them. The CDR3 bases are TGTGCCAGCAGCTTAAGGGCCAGGGCACCGGAGACCCAGTACTTC. Its protein product is CASSLRARAPETQYF.

The V call is TRBV14, the J call TRBJ1-4, with D tentatively TRBD1 (6 bases). Germline-derived CDR1 and CDR2 are SGHDN and FVKESK. The ends were cut back, 4 bases at V and 2 bases at J, with 14 bases in the middle. The CDR3 consists of 16 residues. Here the CDR3 DNA reads TGTGCCAGCAGCCTCACAGGGATATGGACTAATGAAAAACTGTTTTTT. Residues: CASSLTGIWTNEKLFF.

V gene TRBV6-2 or TRBV6-3 combines with J gene TRBJ2-5; D might be TRBD1 (6 bases). The length of the CDR3 is 13 residues. The germline V gene encodes CDR1 MNHEY and CDR2 SVGEGT. Trimming took off 2 bases at V and 5 bases at J, with 9 bases between the two ends. CDR3 nucleotide sequence: TGTGCCAGCAGTTACCCAGGGGTGGAGACCCAGTACTTC. This sequence encodes CASSYPGVETQYF.

This rearrangement joins TRBV7-2 to TRBJ1-1; a possible D gene is TRBD1 (5 bases). V lost 5 bases and J 4 bases, leaving 14 bases between the germline ends. This CDR3 has 14 residues. The V gene's germline CDR1 is SGHTA and CDR2 FQGNSA. For the CDR3, the DNA is TGTGCCAGCAGCCCCTCGTCGGGGGGCACTGAAGCTTTCTTT. This codes for CASSPSSGGTEAFF.

The gene calls are TRBV14 and TRBJ2-2, with a possible D match to TRBD2 (6 bases). This CDR3 has 14 residues. With 4 bases removed from V and 1 base from J, the gap between germline ends came to 7 bases. Germline V gene lookup returns CDR1 SGHDN and CDR2 FVKESK. The CDR3, as DNA: TGTGCCAGCAGCCGGGACTTGAACACCGGGGAGCTGTTTTTT. It translates to CASSRDLNTGELFF.

The chain joins TRBV6-5 to TRBJ2-7, with a weak D call TRBD1 (6 bases). V was cut by 9 bases and J by 4 bases, with 19 bases left in between. The length of the CDR3 is 14 residues. Germline-derived CDR1 and CDR2 are MNHEY and SVGAGI. This CDR3 is CASRGNRSPYEQYF. The CDR3 bases are TGTGCCAGTAGGGGGAACAGGTCCCCTTACGAGCAGTACTTC.

This clone came up once. The chain is built from TRBV9 and TRBJ2-3, with D perhaps TRBD1 (6 bases). The length of the CDR3 is 13 residues. V gave up 4 bases and J gave up 4 bases, with 10 bases separating them. Germline loops: CDR1 SGDLS, CDR2 YYNGEE. The CDR3 bases are TGTGCCAGCAGCCAGGGGTCGGCAGATACGCAGTATTTT. Translation: CASSQGSADTQYF.

A few counts support this clone. The chain combines TRBV13 with TRBJ2-7, with TRBD2 matching 9 bases. The CDR3 is made up of 14 amino acids. Germline V CDR1 and CDR2: PRHDT, FYEKMQ (reference sequence). V lost 2 bases, J lost 3 bases, and 2 bases stayed unmatched. CDR3 protein: CASSLPTSGYEQYF. As DNA, the CDR3 is TGTGCCAGCAGCTTACCGACTAGCGGCTACGAGCAGTACTTC.

The CDR3: CASSEGLAGGLTDTQYF. In DNA, the CDR3 is TGTGCCAGCAGTGAAGGTCTAGCGGGGGGTCTGACAGATACGCAGTATTTT. The J gene is TRBJ2-3, the V gene TRBV2; the match to TRBD2 covers 11 bases. With 1 base clipped from V and 3 bases from J, the junction kept 6 bases outside the gene matches. CDR1 and CDR2 from the germline V gene are SNHLY and FYNNEI. The CDR3 has 17 residues.

The genes are TRBV7-2 and TRBJ2-3; D gene uncertain. Germline V gives CDR1 SGHTA, CDR2 FQGNSA. The CDR3 totals 12 residues. V was cut by 2 bases and J by 5 bases, with 5 bases left in between. The CDR3 DNA is TGTGCCAGCAGCTTAAACGGAGATACGCAGTATTTT. Translation: CASSLNGDTQYF.

DNA of the CDR3: TGTGCCAGCAGCCCTGGACAGGGAATGGCGAACACTGAAGCTTTCTTT. As protein: CASSPGQGMANTEAFF. The chain joins TRBV6-2 or TRBV6-3 to TRBJ1-1; TRBD1 matches at 8 bases. Trimming at V came to 6 bases and at J to 1 base, leaving 10 bases not matched to a gene. Germline loops: CDR1 MNHEY, CDR2 SVGEGT. This CDR3 comprises 16 residues.

This chain connects TRBV11-3 to TRBJ2-3; 7 nucleotides match TRBD2. V dropped 5 bases and J dropped 0; count of bases not matched to a gene: 5. From germline, CDR1 is SGHNT and CDR2 YENEEA. The CDR3 sequence is 15 residues long. CDR3 loop: CASSLSGASTDTQYF. Here the CDR3 DNA reads TGTGCCAGCAGCCTCAGCGGGGCCAGCACAGATACGCAGTATTTT.

The rearrangement links TRBV7-6 to TRBJ2-7; 8 bases match TRBD1. V lost 1 base to trimming and J lost 5 bases; unmatched junction nucleotides: 7. The CDR3 loop spans 15 amino acids. CDR1 is SGHVS, CDR2 FNYEAQ, per germline. The chain's CDR3 is CASSLGPTGVHEQYF. In nucleotides, the CDR3 is TGTGCCAGCAGCTTAGGGCCGACAGGGGTCCACGAGCAGTACTTC. Looking up the rest from reference TRBV7-6 and TRBJ2-7 gives the full variable domain: GAGVSQSPRYKVTKRGQDVALRCDPISGHVSLYWYRQALGQGPEFLTYFNYEAQQDKSGLPNDRFSAERPEGSISTLTIQRTEQRDSAMYRCASSLGPTGVHEQYFGPGTRLTVT.

Concerning this clone: Within the sample, other DNA sequences also encode this same CDR3. This chain links TRBV6-5 with TRBJ2-7; tentative D call: TRBD1 (6 bases). The germline V gene has CDR1 MNHEY and CDR2 SVGAGI. Trimming cost V 6 bases and J 2 bases, with 14 bases left between them. The CDR3 is made up of 14 amino acids. CDR3 loop: CASRSTGQTYEQYF. As DNA, the CDR3 is TGTGCCAGCAGGTCCACCGGACAGACCTACGAGCAGTACTTC.

The rearrangement uses TRBV9 and TRBJ1-1; TRBD1 matches at 7 bases. The CDR3 sequence is 15 residues long. The trim removed 4 bases at V and 1 base at J, leaving 7 bases unmatched. Looked up from germline, CDR1 is SGDLS and CDR2 is YYNGEE. CDR3 DNA: TGTGCCAGCAGCTCTCAAAGGGGGCCGAACACTGAAGCTTTCTTT. It codes for CASSSQRGPNTEAFF.

This clone was picked up a small number of times. The chain recombines TRBV9 with TRBJ2-3; weak D call: TRBD2 (6 bases). CDR1 and CDR2 (germline): SGDLS, YYNGEE. CDR3 length: 16 amino acids. With 3 bases removed from V and 2 bases from J, the gap between germline ends came to 16 bases. The CDR3 nucleotides read TGTGCCAGCAGCGCCGACCATACGGGACTCACAGATACGCAGTATTTT. It encodes CASSADHTGLTDTQYF.

The rearrangement uses TRBV7-9 and TRBJ2-3, with D tentatively TRBD1 (5 bases). The CDR3 spans 17 residues. Germline V gene data show CDR1 as SEHNR and CDR2 as FQNEAQ (reference sequence). The ends were cut back, 4 bases at V and 2 bases at J, with 19 bases in the middle. For the CDR3, the DNA is TGTGCCAGCAGCTCCTTGGGCGGACACCTAATCACAGATACGCAGTATTTT. The encoded protein is CASSSLGGHLITDTQYF.

V usage is TRBV5-1 and J usage is TRBJ1-2; D possibly corresponds to TRBD1 (6 bases). Between the trimmed V and J ends, which lost 3 bases and 8 bases, there was a span of 20 bases. This CDR3 contains 15 residues. The V gene's germline CDR1 is SGHRS and CDR2 YFSETQ. This chain's CDR3 is CASSSQSTGNEGYTF. CDR3 nucleotide sequence: TGCGCCAGCAGCTCCCAGTCGACAGGCAATGAGGGCTACACCTTC.

The rearrangement uses TRBV5-4 and TRBJ2-7; the D gene is possibly TRBD2 (7 bases). V gave up 0 bases and J gave up 5 bases, with 18 bases separating them. Germline loops: CDR1 SGHNT, CDR2 YYREEE (reference sequence). This CDR3 has 16 residues. The CDR3 bases are TGTGCCAGCAGCTTGGGGGGGCGGGGGCATGTCCACGAGCAGTACTTC. It is translated as CASSLGGRGHVHEQYF.

CDR3 sequence reads: CASSSTGGAGNTEAFF. CDR3 DNA: TGTGCCAGCAGCTCCACCGGGGGGGCGGGGAACACTGAAGCTTTCTTT. J is TRBJ1-1 and V is TRBV9; possible D gene TRBD1, 6 bases. Germline V lookup: CDR1 SGDLS, CDR2 YYNGEE. The CDR3 sequence is 16 residues long. Trimming stripped 4 bases from V and 1 base from J, with 17 bases between.

This sequence joins TRBV6-2 or TRBV6-3 and TRBJ1-5; no firm D call. From germline, CDR1 is MNHEY and CDR2 SVGEGT. This CDR3 contains 13 residues. The ends were cut back, 2 bases at V and 0 bases at J, with 2 bases in the middle. The CDR3 here is CASSYLSNQPQHF. CDR3 nucleotides: TGTGCCAGCAGTTACCTTAGCAATCAGCCCCAGCATTTT.

The chain uses TRBV6-5 and TRBJ2-1; a weak D match, TRBD2 (7 bases). V was pared by 8 bases and J by 6 bases, with 20 bases between. Germline CDR1 reads MNHEY; CDR2 reads SVGAGI. The CDR3 loop spans 15 amino acids. The CDR3 sequence: CASQGGAQSINEQFF. Here the CDR3 DNA reads TGTGCCAGCCAAGGGGGGGCCCAGTCTATCAATGAGCAGTTCTTC.

In DNA, the CDR3 is TGTGCCAGCAGCTTAGAAGGACTCGCCATTGGGGAGCAGTACTTC. Its translation is CASSLEGLAIGEQYF. The chain uses TRBV7-2 and TRBJ2-7; D is possibly TRBD2 (5 bases). This CDR3 is built from 15 residues. Trimming shortened V by 1 base and J by 7 bases, and 17 bases separated the two germline ends. CDR1 and CDR2 from the germline V gene are SGHTA and FQGNSA.

The chain recombines TRBV7-2 with TRBJ2-7, with 9 nucleotides matching TRBD2. This CDR3 has 17 residues. J gave up 7 bases and V 1 base, and 14 bases lay outside the gene matches. Germline-derived CDR1 and CDR2 are SGHTA and FQGNSA. The CDR3 sequence is CASSLVSGAGGFGEQYF. Written as DNA, the CDR3 is TGTGCCAGCAGCTTAGTAAGCGGAGCGGGAGGCTTTGGGGAGCAGTACTTC.

The chain uses TRBV15 and TRBJ1-4; a possible D gene is TRBD1 (5 bases). The V end lost 3 bases, the J end lost 7 bases, and 9 bases lay between the germline ends. Germline V CDR1 and CDR2: LNHNV, YYDKDF (reference sequence). The CDR3 contains 13 residues. This chain's CDR3 is CATSRGGSEKLFF. The CDR3 region has the DNA TGTGCCACCAGCAGGGGGGGGAGTGAAAAACTGTTTTTT.

V is TRBV7-2 and J is TRBJ1-2; 8 bases are shared with TRBD1. This CDR3 has 13 amino acids. The V gene's germline CDR1 is SGHTA and CDR2 FQGNSA. V shed 5 bases and J 4 bases; nucleotides not matched to a gene: 3. CDR3: CASSRGQGYGYTF. The DNA of the CDR3 is TGTGCCAGCAGCCGCGGACAGGGCTATGGCTACACCTTC.

This clone was seen only once. The genes are TRBV4-3 and TRBJ2-2, with 16 bases identical to TRBD2. J gave up 5 bases and V 3 bases, and 9 bases lay outside the gene matches. The CDR3 is 19 residues long. From germline, CDR1 is LGHNA and CDR2 YSLEER. This CDR3 reads CASSQAAGTSGRATGELFF. The CDR3 coding sequence is TGCGCCAGCAGCCAGGCCGCCGGGACTAGCGGGAGGGCGACCGGGGAGCTGTTTTTT.

Ten or more counts support this clone. This chain links TRBV3-1 (or the pseudogene TRBV3-2) with TRBJ1-2; D ambiguous. This CDR3 is built from 11 residues. The germline V gene has CDR1 LGHDT and CDR2 YNNKEL (reference sequence). V was pared by 6 bases and J by 2 bases, with 4 bases between. Here the CDR3 DNA reads TGTGCCAGCAGTATCAACTATGGCTACACCTTC. This translates into CASSINYGYTF.

The V and J genes are TRBV6-6 and TRBJ2-3, with TRBD2 matching 9 bases. Germline V CDR1 and CDR2: MNHNY, SVGAGI (reference sequence). The ends lost 7 bases at V and 5 bases at J; junction bases unmatched: 7. The CDR3 contains 14 residues. CDR3 sequence reads: CASMTSGRGDTQYF. CDR3 nucleotide sequence: TGTGCCAGCATGACTAGCGGTCGGGGAGATACGCAGTATTTT.